One and the same sample provided the 21 T cell receptor beta chains below, sequenced in a study of cytomegalovirus exposure and HLA in healthy donors. The primer mix had 60 Vbeta and 13 Jbeta primers. Generated by immunoSEQ multiplex PCR, the TCRdb table keeps only in-frame clones and is missing some. Of about 150,000 clones in the sample, over 60% were seen once. Material: PBMCs. The receptors were gathered from a middle-aged man in good health and CMV-seronegative.

In its sample, this clone was seen a few times. This chain links TRBV19 with TRBJ1-1, with D perhaps matching TRBD1 (6 bases). V was pared by 2 bases and J by 1 base, with 11 bases between. Germline values: CDR1 LNHDA, CDR2 SQIVND (reference sequence). The CDR3 consists of 15 residues. CDR3 region: CASSIQGKGNTEAFF. The DNA of the CDR3 is TGTGCCAGTAGTATACAGGGGAAGGGGAACACTGAAGCTTTCTTT.

The gene calls are TRBV19 and TRBJ2-1; D unclear. Germline values: CDR1 LNHDA, CDR2 SQIVND (reference sequence). Trimming removed 3 bases from V and 4 bases from J, with 7 bases in between. The CDR3 length is 13 residues. The CDR3 reads CASSIGSYNEQFF. CDR3 sequence (DNA): TGTGCCAGTAGTATCGGTAGTTACAATGAGCAGTTCTTC.

This sequence joins TRBV4-2 and TRBJ1-1, with 7 bases fitting TRBD1. In germline, CDR1 is LGHNA, CDR2 YNFKEQ. V trimming: 5 bases; J trimming: 1 base; junction bases outside the gene matches: 4. The CDR3 runs to 14 residues. In DNA, the CDR3 is TGTGCCAGCAGCTACGACAGGGAGAACACTGAAGCTTTCTTT. Translating gives CASSYDRENTEAFF.

The chain links TRBV6-1 to TRBJ1-1; D may be TRBD1 (6 bases). CDR3 length: 12 residues. From germline, CDR1 is MNHNS and CDR2 SASEGT. The CDR3 protein is CQGGGPESRAFF. The DNA for the CDR3 is TGTCAAGGGGGGGGCCCGGAGAGTCGGGCTTTCTTT.

The chain employs TRBV13 and TRBJ2-5; D perhaps matches TRBD2 (5 bases). The end of the DNA fits TRBJ2-7 better, so the J call may be wrong. The CDR3 loop spans 16 amino acids. Per the germline V gene, CDR1 is PRHDT and CDR2 is FYEKMQ (reference sequence). The CDR3 region is CASSLDPGSSSYEQYF. DNA for the CDR3: TGTGCCAGCAGCTTAGACCCGGGATCAAGCTCCTACGAGCAGTACTTC.

This clone was picked up one time. The V and J genes are TRBV2 and TRBJ2-1; 11 positions match TRBD2. CDR3 length: 17 residues. Trimming took 3 bases from V and 10 from J; bases not matched to a gene: 14. Germline CDR1 is SNHLY and CDR2 is FYNNEI. The CDR3 region is CASSDFLAGGPSGEQFF. CDR3 DNA sequence: TGTGCCAGCAGTGATTTTCTAGCGGGGGGCCCTAGCGGCGAGCAGTTCTTC.

This rearrangement joins TRBV9 to TRBJ2-3, with D possibly matching TRBD1 (6 bases). Between the trimmed V and J ends, which lost 0 bases and 4 bases, there was a span of 12 bases. There are 15 residues in the CDR3. Looked up from germline, CDR1 is SGDLS and CDR2 is YYNGEE. CDR3 residues: CASSVGTGWADTQYF. The CDR3 coding sequence is TGTGCCAGCAGCGTAGGAACAGGGTGGGCAGATACGCAGTATTTT.

There are a few counts of this clone. The chain recombines TRBV7-2 with TRBJ2-3; TRBD2 agrees at 13 bases. The CDR3 totals 15 residues. Germline lookup yields CDR1 SGHTA and CDR2 FQGNSA. With 5 bases clipped from V and 5 bases from J, the junction kept 4 bases outside the gene matches. The CDR3 sequence: CASSRLAGGQDTQYF. In nucleotides, the CDR3 is TGTGCCAGCAGCAGACTAGCGGGGGGTCAAGATACGCAGTATTTT. The entire variable domain, with the rest obtained from reference TRBV7-2 and TRBJ2-3, is as follows: GAGVSQSPSNKVTEKGKDVELRCDPISGHTALYWYRQSLGQGLEFLIYFQGNSAPDKSGLPSDRFSAERTGGSVSTLTIQRTQQEDSAVYLCASSRLAGGQDTQYFGPGTRLTVL.

This chain connects TRBV7-3 to TRBJ2-5; 13 positions agree with TRBD2. The CDR3 consists of 15 residues. With V trimmed by 5 bases and J by 3 bases, 3 bases remained unmatched. The germline V gene has CDR1 SGHTA and CDR2 FQGTGA. The CDR3 loop reads CASSDTSGGEETQYF. In DNA form, the CDR3 reads TGTGCCAGCAGCGATACTAGCGGGGGGGAAGAGACCCAGTACTTC.

The chain uses TRBV6-5 and TRBJ1-1; D remains unclear. The CDR3 is 10 amino acids. The germline gives CDR1 MNHEY, CDR2 SVGAGI. The CDR3, as DNA: TGTGTCGAGGTTGACACTGAAGCTTTCTTT. This codes for CVEVDTEAFF.

The chain couples TRBV6-1 to TRBJ2-3, with TRBD2 matching over 11 bases. J gave up 2 bases and V 2 bases, and 6 bases lay outside the gene matches. CDR3 size: 17 residues. The germline gives CDR1 MNHNS, CDR2 SASEGT. The CDR3 is CASSESLAGGNTDTQYF. The DNA of the CDR3 is TGTGCCAGCAGTGAAAGCCTAGCGGGAGGTAACACAGATACGCAGTATTTT.

The chain employs TRBV19 and TRBJ2-2; D is uncertain. Germline lookup yields CDR1 LNHDA and CDR2 SQIVND (reference sequence). V was trimmed by 6 bases and J by 6 bases, leaving 8 bases between them. CDR3 length: 12 amino acids. The CDR3 loop reads CASRDRAGELFF. In DNA, the CDR3 is TGTGCCAGTAGGGATCGGGCCGGGGAGCTGTTTTTT.

The chain links TRBV6-1 to TRBJ2-3, with 10 positions matching TRBD1. Germline CDR1 reads MNHNS; CDR2 reads SASEGT. The V and J ends lost 1 base and 6 bases, in that order; junction bases with no gene match: 4. This CDR3 region has 15 residues. DNA for the CDR3: TGTGCCAGCAGTGAAGTAGGGACAGGGGTGGATACGCAGTATTTT. Residues: CASSEVGTGVDTQYF.

This chain uses TRBV28 with TRBJ1-6; D possibly corresponds to TRBD1 (6 bases). The V and J ends lost 5 bases and 5 bases respectively, with 13 bases between them. Germline V lookup: CDR1 MDHEN, CDR2 SYDVKM. The CDR3 is made up of 15 amino acids. CDR3: CASSPQWTDNSPLHF. CDR3 sequence (DNA): TGTGCCAGCAGTCCCCAGTGGACAGATAATTCACCCCTCCACTTT.

The chain employs TRBV2 and TRBJ2-3; 16 nucleotides agree with TRBD2. V trimming: 6 bases; J trimming: 1 base; junction bases outside the gene matches: 4. CDR3 size: 17 residues. The germline V gene encodes CDR1 SNHLY and CDR2 FYNNEI. CDR3 nucleotides: TGTGCCAGCAGGGGACTAGCGGGGGGGCGAGGCACAGATACGCAGTATTTT. This codes for CASRGLAGGRGTDTQYF.

This clone appeared a few times. The DNA for the CDR3 is TGTGCCAGCAGCGCCCAGGAGCGCGGGACAGGGTATGGCTACACCTTC. Its translation: CASSAQERGTGYGYTF. The rearrangement links TRBV11-3 to TRBJ1-2; 9 bases are shared with TRBD1. Germline V CDR1 and CDR2: SGHNT, YENEEA. This CDR3 comprises 16 residues. Unmatched junction bases numbered 12, after V lost 5 bases and J lost 5 bases.

The J gene is TRBJ2-2, the V gene TRBV25-1; D perhaps matches TRBD2 (5 bases). Trimming took 1 base from V and 7 from J, leaving 16 bases between them. Germline lookup yields CDR1 MGHDK and CDR2 SYGVNS. This CDR3 comprises 16 residues. The CDR3 spells CASSELWTHSGGELFF. The CDR3 nucleotides are TGTGCCAGCAGTGAATTGTGGACTCACAGTGGCGGGGAGCTGTTTTTT.

The V call is TRBV7-2, the J call TRBJ1-6; D not resolved. The CDR3 contains 19 residues. In germline, CDR1 is SGHTA, CDR2 FQGNSA. V lost 3 bases and J lost 0, with 18 bases in between. Here the CDR3 DNA reads TGTGCCAGCAGCTTCTCCCCCTACAAACAGAACTCCTATAATTCACCCCTCCACTTT. Its translation is CASSFSPYKQNSYNSPLHF.

This chain uses TRBV6-1 with TRBJ1-1; 9 bases are a match to TRBD1. The V and J ends lost 6 bases and 1 base, in that order; junction bases with no gene match: 6. This CDR3 is 15 amino acids long. Germline CDR1 is MNHNS and CDR2 is SASEGT. The CDR3 region is CASSPGTGWNTEAFF. Here the CDR3 DNA reads TGTGCCAGCAGCCCTGGGACAGGGTGGAACACTGAAGCTTTCTTT.

The chain employs TRBV10-1 and TRBJ2-1, with 14 bases identical to TRBD2. V lost 3 bases, J lost 9 bases, and 4 bases stayed unmatched. Germline V gives CDR1 WNHNN, CDR2 SYGVQD (reference sequence). This CDR3 has 15 amino acids. The CDR3 DNA reads as TGCGCCAGCAGTGATGGGACTAGCGGGAGCAGTGAGCAGTTCTTC. This sequence encodes CASSDGTSGSSEQFF.

The chain employs TRBV7-8 and TRBJ2-2; 11 nucleotides agree with TRBD2. The CDR3 runs to 16 residues. Germline CDR1 reads SGHVS; CDR2 reads FQNEAQ. V lost 8 bases, J lost 6 bases, and 11 bases stayed unmatched. Here the CDR3 DNA reads TGTGCCAGCTCCAGGGGGACTAGCGGAAGTCCCGGGGAGCTGTTTTTT. Translation: CASSRGTSGSPGELFF.